Listed here are 21 T cell receptor beta chains from one sample, sequenced in a study of glioma-infiltrating T cells. TCR alpha and beta CDR3 regions were amplified from RNA using iRepertoire nested multiplex PCR. TCRdb processed the multiplex PCR reads anew with MiXCR; each CDR3 protein has one entry. This sample has around 120,000 distinct CDR3 sequences, with around a quarter found just once. Sequencing input: glioma tissue, nonneoplastic brain tissue, or PBMCs (not recorded which). All receptors come from a human donor with low-grade glioma or glioblastoma, undergoing nonglioma brain surgery, or in good health (not recorded which).

Worth noting for this clonotype: This sequence may be a read error, since a much larger clone differs from it by one base. The chain is built from TRBV28 and TRBJ1-4; TRBD1 is a possible D gene (6 bases). Germline V lookup: CDR1 MDHEN, CDR2 SYDVKM. The CDR3 extends over 15 amino acids. The DNA of the CDR3 is TGTGCCAGCACCAAGGGGGGAGTGAATAATAAAAAACTGTTTTTT. Translation: CASTKGGVNNKKLFF.

This clonotype was found many times. V and J are TRBV7-9 and TRBJ1-1; no clear D. V lost 0 bases, J lost 3 bases, and 11 bases lay in between. This CDR3 is 15 amino acids long. Germline assignment: CDR1 SEHNR and CDR2 FQNEAQ (reference sequence). CDR3 amino acids: CASSLAEGMHTEAFF. CDR3 nucleotides: TGTGCCAGCAGCTTAGCGGAGGGAATGCACACTGAAGCTTTCTTT.

The chain couples TRBV18 to TRBJ2-1; D may be TRBD1 (5 bases). V gave up 2 bases and J gave up 1 base, with 9 bases separating them. This CDR3 region has 15 residues. Germline lookup yields CDR1 KGHSH and CDR2 LQKENI. Here the CDR3 DNA reads TGTGCCAGCTCACCAGGGGCTCTGTCCTACAATGAGCAGTTCTTC. Residues: CASSPGALSYNEQFF.

In its sample, this clonotype was seen once. A junction end diverges from the germline sequence, so it may reflect a read error. The V call is TRBV4-1, the J call TRBJ1-5, with D possibly being TRBD1 (5 bases). There are 14 residues in the CDR3. The V gene's germline CDR1 is MGHRA and CDR2 YSYEKL. This chain's CDR3 is CASSHRGGNRPQHF. The CDR3 coding sequence is TGCGCCAGCAGCCACCGGGGGGGAAATCGGCCCCAGCATTTT.

The table lists this clonotype with many counts. The chain recombines TRBV20-1 with TRBJ1-4; D is unclear. From germline, CDR1 is DFQATT and CDR2 SNEGSKA (reference sequence). The CDR3 totals 13 residues. The V gene lost 6 bases and the J gene lost 8 bases, with 16 bases spanning the gap. CDR3 region: CSANVEGREKLFF. Written as DNA, the CDR3 is TGCAGTGCAAATGTGGAGGGAAGGGAAAAACTGTTTTTT.

CDR3 sequence: CASGGPLDGYTF. CDR3 DNA sequence: TGTGCCAGTGGGGGTCCCTTGGATGGCTACACCTTC. The rearrangement links TRBV19 to TRBJ1-2; weak D call: TRBD1 (5 bases). The CDR3 runs 12 residues. V was trimmed by 8 bases and J by 6 bases, leaving 13 bases between them. Germline V gene data show CDR1 as LNHDA and CDR2 as SQIVND (reference sequence).

Details on this clonotype: A junction boundary mismatches the germline segment, possibly from a read error. The V gene is TRBV7-7, the J gene TRBJ2-3; the match to TRBD2 covers 8 bases. CDR1 is SSHAT, CDR2 FNYEAQ, per germline (reference sequence). The CDR3 runs 16 residues. CDR3 sequence reads: CASSLAMTSGTDTQYF. DNA of the CDR3: TGTGCTAGCAGCTTAGCCATGACTAGCGGCACAGATACGCAGTATTTT.

This chain connects TRBV20-1 to TRBJ2-3, with D tentatively TRBD1 (6 bases). This CDR3 comprises 11 residues. V lost 5 bases, J lost 5 bases, and 8 bases lay in between. Germline V gene sequence: CDR1 DFQATT, CDR2 SNEGSKA (reference sequence). Here the CDR3 reads CSAARGDTQYF. The CDR3 coding sequence is TGCAGTGCTGCCAGGGGAGATACGCAGTATTTT.

The genes are TRBV7-9 and TRBJ2-3; 11 bases fit TRBD2. The CDR3 length is 19 residues. V dropped 3 bases and J dropped 5; count of bases not matched to a gene: 16. In germline, CDR1 is SEHNR, CDR2 FQNEAQ (reference sequence). CDR3 nucleotides: TGTGCCAGCAGCTTCGGTTGGACTAGCGGGCTCCTCTCGGGAGATACGCAGTATTTT. Its translation is CASSFGWTSGLLSGDTQYF.

This clonotype was seen more than once but under ten times. V usage is TRBV2 and J usage is TRBJ2-1; 10 bases line up with TRBD2. The ends lost 4 bases at V and 8 bases at J; junction bases unmatched: 8. Germline loops: CDR1 SNHLY, CDR2 FYNNEI. CDR3 size: 15 residues. The CDR3 nucleotides read TGTGCCAGCAGTGTAAGCGGGGGGGCGGGCTATGAGCAGTTCTTC. This codes for CASSVSGGAGYEQFF.

This clonotype was counted only a few times. The gene calls are TRBV12-3 or TRBV12-4 and TRBJ1-6, with a tentative D call TRBD1 (6 bases). Between the trimmed V and J ends, which lost 5 bases and 7 bases, there was a span of 15 bases. The CDR3 is made up of 15 amino acids. The CDR3 DNA is TGTGCCAGCAGTGGGGGCGGACAGATGAATTCACCCCTCCACTTT. It is translated as CASSGGGQMNSPLHF.

The chain couples TRBV19 to TRBJ1-1; D not resolved. Germline V gives CDR1 LNHDA, CDR2 SQIVND (reference sequence). The germline V and J ends were trimmed by 3 bases and 5 bases, with 10 bases remaining between them. CDR3 size: 13 residues. The CDR3 protein is CASSMIRPTEAFF. As DNA, the CDR3 is TGTGCCAGTAGTATGATCAGGCCAACTGAAGCTTTCTTT. The full variable domain, with the rest looked up from reference TRBV19 and TRBJ1-1, is DGGITQSPKYLFRKEGQNVTLSCEQNLNHDAMYWYRQDPGQGLRLIYYSQIVNDFQKGDIAEGYSVSREKKESFPLTVTSAQKNPTAFYLCASSMIRPTEAFFGQGTRLTVV.

A few counts support this clonotype. J is TRBJ2-3 and V is TRBV12-3 or TRBV12-4; D uncertain. V lost 1 base and J 5 bases, leaving 7 bases between the germline ends. The CDR3 spans 13 residues. In DNA, the CDR3 is TGTGCCAGCAGTTTAGGCTCTGTAGATACGCAGTATTTT. Translated, it gives CASSLGSVDTQYF.

V and J are TRBV6-1 and TRBJ2-1; no reliable D call. V dropped 6 bases and J dropped 5 bases, with 5 bases sitting between them. This CDR3 is built from 11 residues. CDR1 MNHNS and CDR2 SASEGT come from the germline V gene. CDR3 coding DNA: TGTGCCAGCAGCCTACACAATGAGCAGTTCTTC. This encodes CASSLHNEQFF.

J is TRBJ2-7 and V is TRBV20-1, with 11 bases matching TRBD1. With 1 base clipped from V and 3 bases from J, the junction kept 5 bases outside the gene matches. There are 15 residues in the CDR3. CDR1 and CDR2 from the germline V gene are DFQATT and SNEGSKA (reference sequence). The CDR3 protein is CSARAPGQGDYEQYV. CDR3 DNA sequence: TGCAGTGCTAGAGCACCGGGACAGGGGGACTACGAGCAGTACGTC.

At least ten counts were recorded for this clonotype. V and J are TRBV20-1 and TRBJ2-3; D uncertain. The V gene lost 6 bases and the J gene lost 0 bases, with 19 bases spanning the gap. The germline V gene has CDR1 DFQATT and CDR2 SNEGSKA (reference sequence). This CDR3 has 16 residues. CDR3 nucleotide sequence: TGCAGTGCCCATGGAACCCCCCCTACTAGCACAGATACGCAGTATTTT. It yields the protein CSAHGTPPTSTDTQYF.

The chain has TRBV28 and TRBJ1-4; possibly TRBD1 for D (5 bases). Trimming shortened V by 6 bases and J by 4 bases, and 18 bases separated the two germline ends. This CDR3 is 16 amino acids long. Germline V lookup: CDR1 MDHEN, CDR2 SYDVKM. This CDR3 reads CASSVSGQTHNEKLFF. CDR3 coding DNA: TGTGCCAGCAGCGTGTCCGGACAAACCCATAATGAAAAACTGTTTTTT. Looking up the rest from reference TRBV28 and TRBJ1-4 gives the full variable domain: DVKVTQSSRYLVKRTGEKVFLECVQDMDHENMFWYRQDPGLGLRLIYFSYDVKMKEKGDIPEGYSVSREKKERFSLILESASTNQTSMYLCASSVSGQTHNEKLFFGSGTQLSVL.

In its sample, this clonotype was seen many times. The chain carries TRBV3-1 and TRBJ2-3, with 14 bases lining up with TRBD2. The CDR3 covers 14 residues. V was clipped by 11 bases and J by 6 bases; unmatched bases: 7. Germline CDR1 reads LGHDT; CDR2 reads YNNKEL (reference sequence). The CDR3 DNA reads as TGTGCCTGCGGGACTAGCGGGGGAGAGGATACGCAGTATTTT. Residues: CACGTSGGEDTQYF.

The J gene is TRBJ2-5, the V gene TRBV4-1, with D possibly being TRBD2 (6 bases). V lost 4 bases to trimming and J lost 2 bases, with 14 bases between them. The CDR3 loop spans 15 amino acids. Germline V gene data show CDR1 as MGHRA and CDR2 as YSYEKL. Written as DNA, the CDR3 is TGCGCCAGCAGCCGAGCGGTGGGGGGTCAAGAGACCCAGTACTTC. Translating it yields CASSRAVGGQETQYF.

Comment on this clonotype: This may be a read error: a much more frequent sequence differs by one nucleotide. The V and J genes are TRBV12-3 or TRBV12-4 and TRBJ1-1; D not certain. This CDR3 is 12 amino acids long. V was clipped by 7 bases and J by 2 bases, with 8 bases between them. CDR3 nucleotides: TGTGCCAGCACCATCCTAAACACTGAAGCTTTCTTT. As protein: CASTILNTEAFF.

This clonotype was seen at least ten times. The chain employs TRBV28 and TRBJ1-5; D may be TRBD1 (5 bases). Per the germline V gene, CDR1 is MDHEN and CDR2 is SYDVKM. CDR3 size: 13 residues. The V end lost 6 bases, the J end lost 9 bases, and 15 bases lay between the germline ends. The CDR3 here is CASSQAGTGPQHF. CDR3 in DNA: TGTGCCAGCAGCCAAGCCGGGACGGGGCCCCAGCATTTT.